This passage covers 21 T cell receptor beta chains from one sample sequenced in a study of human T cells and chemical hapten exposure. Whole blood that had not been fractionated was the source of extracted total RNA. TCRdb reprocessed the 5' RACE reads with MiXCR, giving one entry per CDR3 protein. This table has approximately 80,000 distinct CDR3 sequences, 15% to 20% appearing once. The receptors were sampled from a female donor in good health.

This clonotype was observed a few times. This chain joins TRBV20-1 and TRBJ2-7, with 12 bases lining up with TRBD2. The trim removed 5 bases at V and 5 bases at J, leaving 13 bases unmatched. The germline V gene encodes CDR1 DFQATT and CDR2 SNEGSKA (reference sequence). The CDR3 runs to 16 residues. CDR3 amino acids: CSALPGRLAGVDEQYF. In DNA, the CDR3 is TGCAGTGCTCTCCCAGGACGACTAGCGGGAGTGGACGAGCAGTACTTC.

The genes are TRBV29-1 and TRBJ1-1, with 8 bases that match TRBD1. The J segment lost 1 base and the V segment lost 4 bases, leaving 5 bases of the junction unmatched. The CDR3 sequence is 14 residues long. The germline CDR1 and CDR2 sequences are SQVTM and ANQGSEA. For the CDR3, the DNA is TGCAGCGTTGGGGGACAGGCGAGGAACACTGAAGCTTTCTTT. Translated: CSVGGQARNTEAFF.

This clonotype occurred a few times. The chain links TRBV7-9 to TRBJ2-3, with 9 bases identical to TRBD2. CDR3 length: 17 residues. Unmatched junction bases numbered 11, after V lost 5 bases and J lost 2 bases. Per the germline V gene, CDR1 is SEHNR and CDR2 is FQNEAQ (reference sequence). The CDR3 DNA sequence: TGTGCCAGCAGCCCGGGACTAGCCCTTCTATCCACAGATACGCAGTATTTT. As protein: CASSPGLALLSTDTQYF.

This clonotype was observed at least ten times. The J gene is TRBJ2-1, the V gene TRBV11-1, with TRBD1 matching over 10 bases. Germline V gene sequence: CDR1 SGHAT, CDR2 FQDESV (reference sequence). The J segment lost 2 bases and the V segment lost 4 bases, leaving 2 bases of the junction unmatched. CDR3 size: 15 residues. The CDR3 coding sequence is TGTGCCAGCAGCTCCGGACAGGGGGCCTACAATGAGCAGTTCTTC. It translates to CASSSGQGAYNEQFF. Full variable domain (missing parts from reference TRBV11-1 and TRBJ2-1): EAEVAQSPRYKITEKSQAVAFWCDPISGHATLYWYRQILGQGPELLVQFQDESVVDDSQLPKDRFSAERLKGVDSTLKIQPAELGDSAMYLCASSSGQGAYNEQFFGPGTRLTVL.

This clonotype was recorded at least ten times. The CDR3 region is CASSLEGSSGRTNIQYF. The CDR3 nucleotides are TGTGCCAGCAGCTTAGAGGGCTCCAGCGGGAGGACAAACATTCAGTACTTC. This chain links TRBV11-2 with TRBJ2-4, with 9 bases lining up with TRBD2. Looked up from germline, CDR1 is SGHAT and CDR2 is FQNNGV. The CDR3 runs 17 residues. V lost 0 bases and J lost 6; bases outside the gene matches: 9.

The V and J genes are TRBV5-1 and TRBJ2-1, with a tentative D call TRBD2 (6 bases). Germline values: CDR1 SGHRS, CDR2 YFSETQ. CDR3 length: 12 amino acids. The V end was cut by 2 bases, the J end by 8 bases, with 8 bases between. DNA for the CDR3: TGCGCCAGCAGCTTTTCTAGCGATGAGCAGTTCTTC. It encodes CASSFSSDEQFF.

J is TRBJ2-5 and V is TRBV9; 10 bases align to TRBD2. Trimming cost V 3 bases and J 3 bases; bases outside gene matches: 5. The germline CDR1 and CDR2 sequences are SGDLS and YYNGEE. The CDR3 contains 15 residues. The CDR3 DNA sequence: TGTGCCAGCAGCGATAGAGGGACTAGCGAAGAGACCCAGTACTTC. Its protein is CASSDRGTSEETQYF. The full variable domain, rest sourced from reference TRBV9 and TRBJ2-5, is DSGVTQTPKHLITATGQRVTLRCSPRSGDLSVYWYQQSLDQGLQFLIQYYNGEERAKGNILERFSAQQFPDLHSELNLSSLELGDSALYFCASSDRGTSEETQYFGPGTRLLVL.

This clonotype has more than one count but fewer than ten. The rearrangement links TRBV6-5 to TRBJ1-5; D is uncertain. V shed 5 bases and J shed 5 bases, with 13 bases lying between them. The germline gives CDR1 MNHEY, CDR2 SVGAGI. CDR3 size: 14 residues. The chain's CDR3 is CASSPQGGHQPQHF. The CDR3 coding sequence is TGTGCCAGCAGTCCCCAAGGAGGGCATCAGCCCCAGCATTTT.

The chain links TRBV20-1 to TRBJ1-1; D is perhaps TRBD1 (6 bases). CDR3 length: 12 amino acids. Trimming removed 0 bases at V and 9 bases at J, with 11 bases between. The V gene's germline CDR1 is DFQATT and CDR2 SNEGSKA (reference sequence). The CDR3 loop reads CSAREGAYKAFF. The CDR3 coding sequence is TGCAGTGCTAGAGAGGGGGCCTATAAAGCTTTCTTT.

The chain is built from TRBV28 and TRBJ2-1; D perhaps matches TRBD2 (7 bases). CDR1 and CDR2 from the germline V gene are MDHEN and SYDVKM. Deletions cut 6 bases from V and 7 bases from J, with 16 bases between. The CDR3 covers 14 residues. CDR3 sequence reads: CASRKVRGANEQFF. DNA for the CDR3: TGTGCCAGCAGAAAGGTCCGGGGGGCGAATGAGCAGTTCTTC.

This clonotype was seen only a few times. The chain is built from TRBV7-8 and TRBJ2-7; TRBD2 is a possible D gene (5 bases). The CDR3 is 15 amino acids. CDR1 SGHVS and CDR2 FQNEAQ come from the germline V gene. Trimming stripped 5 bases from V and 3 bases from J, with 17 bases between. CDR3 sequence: CASSATRGSHYEQYF. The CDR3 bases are TGTGCCAGCAGCGCAACCCGGGGTAGCCACTACGAGCAGTACTTC.

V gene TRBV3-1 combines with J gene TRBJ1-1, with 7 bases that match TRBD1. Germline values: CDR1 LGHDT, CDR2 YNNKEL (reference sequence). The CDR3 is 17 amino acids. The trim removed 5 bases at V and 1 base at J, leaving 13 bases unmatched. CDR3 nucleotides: TGTGCCAGCAGCACCTCCCACAGGGGTTCTAAGAACACTGAAGCTTTCTTT. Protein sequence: CASSTSHRGSKNTEAFF.

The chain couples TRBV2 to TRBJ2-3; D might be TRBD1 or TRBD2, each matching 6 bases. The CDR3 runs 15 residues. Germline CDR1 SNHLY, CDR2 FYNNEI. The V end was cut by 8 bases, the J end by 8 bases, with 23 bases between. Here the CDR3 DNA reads TGTGCCAGCGGGGGGCAGGCAGCTCTGTTTGGTACGCAGTATTTT. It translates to CASGGQAALFGTQYF.

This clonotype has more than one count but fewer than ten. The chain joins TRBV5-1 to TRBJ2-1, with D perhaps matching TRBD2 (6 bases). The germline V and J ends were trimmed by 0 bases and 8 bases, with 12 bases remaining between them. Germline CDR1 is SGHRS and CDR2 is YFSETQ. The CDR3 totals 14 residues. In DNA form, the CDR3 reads TGCGCCAGCAGCTTGGGACTAGGAATGTATGAGCAGTTCTTC. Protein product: CASSLGLGMYEQFF.

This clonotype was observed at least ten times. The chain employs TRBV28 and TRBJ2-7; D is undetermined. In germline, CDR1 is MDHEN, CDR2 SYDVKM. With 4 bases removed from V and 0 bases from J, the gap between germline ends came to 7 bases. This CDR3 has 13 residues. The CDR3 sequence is CASSSHFSYEQYF. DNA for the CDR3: TGTGCCAGCAGTTCGCACTTCTCCTACGAGCAGTACTTC. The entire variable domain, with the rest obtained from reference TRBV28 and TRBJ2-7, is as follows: DVKVTQSSRYLVKRTGEKVFLECVQDMDHENMFWYRQDPGLGLRLIYFSYDVKMKEKGDIPEGYSVSREKKERFSLILESASTNQTSMYLCASSSHFSYEQYFGPGTRLTVT.

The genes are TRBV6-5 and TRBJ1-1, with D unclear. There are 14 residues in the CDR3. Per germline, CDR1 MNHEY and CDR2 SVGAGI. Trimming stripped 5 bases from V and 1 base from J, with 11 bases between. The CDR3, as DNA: TGTGCCAGCAGTCCCCCACTCTCGAACACTGAAGCTTTCTTT. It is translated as CASSPPLSNTEAFF.

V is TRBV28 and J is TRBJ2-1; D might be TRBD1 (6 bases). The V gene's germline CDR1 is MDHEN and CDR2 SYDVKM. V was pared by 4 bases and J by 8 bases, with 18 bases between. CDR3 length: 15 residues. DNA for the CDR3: TGTGCCAGCAGTTCTGGGACATTCGCGCGGGATGAGCAGTTCTTC. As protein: CASSSGTFARDEQFF.

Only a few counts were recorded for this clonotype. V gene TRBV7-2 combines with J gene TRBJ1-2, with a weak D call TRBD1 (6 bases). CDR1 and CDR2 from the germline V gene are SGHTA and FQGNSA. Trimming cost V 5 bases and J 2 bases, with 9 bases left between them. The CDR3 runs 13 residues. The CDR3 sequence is CASSAGQNYGYTF. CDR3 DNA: TGTGCCAGCAGCGCCGGACAGAACTATGGCTACACCTTC.

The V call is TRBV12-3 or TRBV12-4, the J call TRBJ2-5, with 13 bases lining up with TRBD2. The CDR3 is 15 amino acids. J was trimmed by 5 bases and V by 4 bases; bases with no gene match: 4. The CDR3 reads CASSWTSGSGETQYF. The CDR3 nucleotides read TGTGCCAGCAGTTGGACTAGCGGGAGTGGGGAGACCCAGTACTTC.

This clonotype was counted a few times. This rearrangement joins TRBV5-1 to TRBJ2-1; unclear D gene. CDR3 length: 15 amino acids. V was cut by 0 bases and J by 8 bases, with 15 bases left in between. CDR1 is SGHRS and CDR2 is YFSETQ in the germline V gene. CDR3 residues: CASSLVSPYIDEQFF. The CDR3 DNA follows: TGCGCCAGCAGCTTGGTGTCCCCCTACATCGATGAGCAGTTCTTC.

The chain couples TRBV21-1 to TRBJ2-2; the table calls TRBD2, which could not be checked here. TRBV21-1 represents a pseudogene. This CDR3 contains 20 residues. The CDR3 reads CASSKDVSPPTPPQSGELFF. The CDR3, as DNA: TGTGCCAGCAGCAAAGATGTTTCTCCCCCCACCCCTCCCCAGAGTGGGGAGCTGTTTTTT.